The rows below give T cell receptor beta chains drawn from one sample of a study of PD-1 blockade in mismatch repair-deficient tumors. The method was immunoSEQ multiplex PCR; TCRdb's version includes in-frame clones alone and lacks a portion of them. This repertoire shows under 150,000 clones, around nine tenths found once; its top ten account for over 9.5%. The sequenced sample was peripheral blood, obtained 70 to 72 weeks after starting pembrolizumab. All receptors come from an adult with mismatch repair-deficient cancer. Each CDR3 is given with its conserved first and last residue. D genes are given only for firm matches. Only some rows state a clone size, as once, few, many or a class for expanded clones.

clone_size | j_call | d_call | v_call | cdr3_nt | cdr3_aa
. | TRBJ2-6 | . | TRBV7-8 | TGTGCCAGCTCGCGTAACGTCCTGACTTTC | CASSRNVLTF
. | TRBJ1-1 | TRBD1 | TRBV6-5 | TGTGCCAGCAGTTTGACAGGGGCCACTGAAGCTTTCTTT | CASSLTGATEAFF
. | TRBJ2-7 | TRBD2 | TRBV6-5 | TGTGCCAGCAGCTCGGGACTAGCGGGAGTTGGCGAGCAGTACTTC | CASSSGLAGVGEQYF
. | TRBJ2-1 | . | TRBV2 | TGTGCCAGCAGTAAAGACGCCTACAATGAGCAGTTCTTC | CASSKDAYNEQFF
. | TRBJ2-7 | . | TRBV10-3 | TGTGCCATCAGTGAGACTAGTTCCTACGAGCAGTACTTC | CAISETSSYEQYF
. | TRBJ2-5 | TRBD2 | TRBV4-1 | TGCGCCAGCAGCCAAGGCCAAAGGCTAGCGGGAATGGAGACCCAGTACTTC | CASSQGQRLAGMETQYF
. | TRBJ2-7 | . | TRBV27 | TGTGCCAGCAGTCCTGGGGTTACCTACGAGCAGTACTTC | CASSPGVTYEQYF
. | TRBJ2-1 | TRBD2 | TRBV5-8 | TGTGCCAGCAGCCCCGGGACTAGCGGGAGGGGTCCCGCCAATGAGCAGTTCTTC | CASSPGTSGRGPANEQFF
. | TRBJ2-7 | . | TRBV14 | TGTGCCAGCAGCCAAGGTCTAGCTCGCTACGAGCAGTACTTC | CASSQGLARYEQYF
. | TRBJ2-3 | TRBD2 | TRBV29-1 | TGCAGCGTTCTAGCGGGAGGGCCAACAGATACGCAGTATTTT | CSVLAGGPTDTQYF
few | TRBJ2-4 | . | TRBV21-1 | TGTGCCAGCAGCGGAAAGGGCGGAAGAAACATTCAGTACTTC | CASSGKGGRNIQYF
once | TRBJ2-1 | TRBD2 | TRBV27 | TGTGCCAGCGCGTTCAGCGGGAGGGCCGGAAATGAGCAGTTCTTC | CASAFSGRAGNEQFF
. | TRBJ2-3 | TRBD2 | TRBV5-6 | TGTGCCAGCAGCTTTGAGCAAGCGGGAGCTTTCAGCACAGATACGCAGTATTTT | CASSFEQAGAFSTDTQYF
few | TRBJ2-3 | . | TRBV7-9 | TGTGCCAGCAGCTTAGGCCCGGGAGGCACAGATACGCAGTATTTT | CASSLGPGGTDTQYF
. | TRBJ1-1 | . | TRBV4-1 | TGCGCCAGCAGCCAAGTGGGAGGGGGGGAAACTGAAGCTTTCTTT | CASSQVGGGETEAFF
. | TRBJ1-2 | TRBD1 | TRBV9 | TGTGCCAGCGGAGGGGACAGACCCTATGGCTACACCTTC | CASGGDRPYGYTF
. | TRBJ2-3 | . | TRBV19 | TGTGCCAGTAGTATAAGTAGCGGTCACACAGATACGCAGTATTTT | CASSISSGHTDTQYF
. | TRBJ1-5 | . | TRBV5-8 | TGTGCCAGCAGCGCTGCTCTCTATAACTTGGTGGATCAGCCCCAGCATTTT | CASSAALYNLVDQPQHF
. | TRBJ2-5 | . | TRBV5-4 | TGTGCCAGCAGCTTGATAGGGTCAGAGACCCAGTACTTC | CASSLIGSETQYF
. | TRBJ2-6 | TRBD2 | TRBV19 | TGTGCCAGTAGTATAGCGTGGGGGGGAGCCAACGTCCTGACTTTC | CASSIAWGGANVLTF
. | TRBJ1-1 | . | TRBV29-1 | TGCAGCGTTGTTTCGCTGGAAGGAACTGAAGCTTTCTTT | CSVVSLEGTEAFF
few | TRBJ2-7 | TRBD2 | TRBV4-1 | TGCGCCAGCAGCCAATTTAGCGGGAGAGATTACGAGCAGTACTTC | CASSQFSGRDYEQYF
once | TRBJ2-1 | TRBD2 | TRBV7-9 | TGTGCCAGCAGCCCGTGGACTAGCGGAGGGTTGGGGTTCTTC | CASSPWTSGGLGFF
. | TRBJ2-2 | TRBD2 | TRBV10-2 | TGCGCCAGCAGTGAGTCCCCAGGGGGGACTAGCGGGTTTCCGAACACCGGGGAGCTGTTTTTT | CASSESPGGTSGFPNTGELFF
. | TRBJ2-5 | . | TRBV28 | TGTGCCAGCAGTCGGCAAATCGGGGAGACCCAGTACTTC | CASSRQIGETQYF
. | TRBJ2-7 | . | TRBV7-9 | TGTGCCAGCAGCTCTCGACAAAAGCCCCTGGAGCAGTACTTC | CASSSRQKPLEQYF
. | TRBJ2-1 | TRBD1 | TRBV5-1 | TGCGCCAGCACAACGGGACAGCCTGCCTACAATGAGCAGTTCTTC | CASTTGQPAYNEQFF
. | TRBJ2-7 | TRBD2 | TRBV10-2 | TGCGCCAGCAACCACCCTTTGACTAGCGGGAACTACGAGCAGTACTTC | CASNHPLTSGNYEQYF
. | TRBJ2-7 | TRBD2 | TRBV15 | TGTGCCACCAGCGATTTCCGGGAGGGCCCCTACGAGCAGTACTTC | CATSDFREGPYEQYF
. | TRBJ2-5 | TRBD2 | TRBV5-1 | TGCGCCAGCAGCTTGGCCTATGGACTAGCGGGGCGGGAGACCCAGTACTTC | CASSLAYGLAGRETQYF
. | TRBJ2-3 | . | TRBV7-9 | TGTGCCAGCAGCCCTCGGACACTCATCCGCACAGATACGCAGTATTTT | CASSPRTLIRTDTQYF
. | TRBJ2-7 | TRBD2 | TRBV28 | TGTGCCAGCAGTTTATTAGGACTAGCGGACTCCTACGAGCAGTACTTC | CASSLLGLADSYEQYF
. | TRBJ1-5 | . | TRBV6-1 | TGTGCCAGCAGTGGGTCAGGCATTGGTGTGGGCAATCAGCCCCAGCATTTT | CASSGSGIGVGNQPQHF
once | TRBJ1-2 | TRBD1 | TRBV25-1 | TGTGCCAGCAGTGAATATGGACAGGGGCCCGGCTATACCTTC | CASSEYGQGPGYTF
. | TRBJ2-7 | TRBD1 | TRBV6-5 | TGTGCCAGCAGTTACTCGACAGGGCAGAACGAGCAGTACTTC | CASSYSTGQNEQYF
. | TRBJ1-2 | . | TRBV5-6 | TGTGCCAGCAGCTTGGTGATTCCGGTCCCACATGGCTACACCTTC | CASSLVIPVPHGYTF
. | TRBJ1-3 | . | TRBV27 | TGTGCCAGCAGCTCCCTGGGGGGGGGTACAAACACCATATATTTT | CASSSLGGGTNTIYF
. | TRBJ2-7 | . | TRBV4-1 | TGCGCCAGCAGCCAATCGGACCGCGAGCAGTACTTC | CASSQSDREQYF
once | TRBJ1-1 | . | TRBV10-3 | TGTGCCATCAGTGAGTCGATCGTCAGGAACACTGAAGCTTTCTTT | CAISESIVRNTEAFF
. | TRBJ2-1 | . | TRBV28 | TGTGCCAGCAGTCTAAGGGCGGGAGAGCAGTTCTTC | CASSLRAGEQFF
. | TRBJ1-5 | . | TRBV7-2 | TGTGCCAGCAGCCAACTAAATCAGCCCCAGCATTTT | CASSQLNQPQHF
. | TRBJ2-2 | . | TRBV10-3 | TGTGCCATCAGTGATTCGGGTAGCGGTAACACCGGGGAGCTGTTTTTT | CAISDSGSGNTGELFF
. | TRBJ2-3 | TRBD1 | TRBV5-5 | TGTGCCAGCAGCTTGGTTGGGACAGTCACAGATACGCAGTATTTT | CASSLVGTVTDTQYF
. | TRBJ2-2 | . | TRBV6-5 | TGTGCCAGCAGTTACATACAGGGCAGGGAGCTGTTTTTT | CASSYIQGRELFF
once | TRBJ1-4 | . | TRBV19 | TGTGCCAGTAGTATCTGGGAGCCCGAAAAACTGTTTTTT | CASSIWEPEKLFF
. | TRBJ1-4 | . | TRBV4-1 | TGCGCCAGCAGCCCCTACGGGGGGAGTCGGGAAAAACTGTTTTTT | CASSPYGGSREKLFF